Listed below are T cell receptor beta chains from one sample, sequenced in a study of shared clonotypes between healthy human individuals. The repertoire was sequenced with immunoSEQ multiplex PCR; TCRdb's copy has only in-frame clones and lacks some. Of over 2 million clones in the sample, roughly 94% are singletons; the top ten hold 1.1%. The specimen sequenced was naive CD8+ T cells sorted from blood. These receptors all come from a man younger than 35 in good health. Each CDR3 is given with its conserved first and last residue. The order of the fields is J gene, V gene, CDR3 protein.

TRBJ1-1 TRBV4-1 CASMVRVNTEAFF
TRBJ2-1 TRBV19 CASSPGGRREDEQFF
TRBJ1-1 TRBV27 CASSLGTGGLTEAFF
TRBJ2-1 TRBV6-5 CASSPLGSYNEQFF
TRBJ1-2 TRBV4-1 CASSQGSLGFYGYTF
TRBJ2-1 TRBV2 CASSEVSRAYNEQFF
TRBJ2-7 TRBV19 CASSDQGGYEQYF
TRBJ1-2 TRBV28 CASRGPGQGPYGYTF
TRBJ2-7 TRBV27 CASREMGAPAYEQYF
TRBJ2-1 TRBV5-1 CASSLDWDRLGNEQFF
TRBJ2-1 TRBV27 CASSLIGPSSNNEQFF
TRBJ2-1 TRBV27 CASSLKAASYNEQFF
TRBJ1-3 TRBV9 CASSVDYSSGNTIYF
TRBJ2-2 TRBV11-2 CASSFLDTGELFF
TRBJ2-7 TRBV30 CAWDPGQGYEQYF
TRBJ1-2 TRBV6-6 CASSYSEWESLGYTF
TRBJ2-1 TRBV30 CAWSATLYNEQFF
TRBJ2-1 TRBV11-3 CASSLVSGNEQFF
TRBJ1-1 TRBV7-9 CASSLRGREGTEAFF
TRBJ1-3 TRBV11-2 CASSSGDGPFDTIYF
TRBJ1-5 TRBV9 CASSLSSGQPQHF
TRBJ2-5 TRBV11-1 CASSDWQGQETQYF
TRBJ2-3 TRBV6-4 CASDENRGSTDTQYF
TRBJ1-1 TRBV6-6 CASSPTGPQAFF
TRBJ1-2 TRBV30 CAWSSDRNNYGYTF
TRBJ2-7 TRBV5-1 CASSLAIGEQYF
TRBJ2-5 TRBV7-9 CASSLFGLALAQETQYF